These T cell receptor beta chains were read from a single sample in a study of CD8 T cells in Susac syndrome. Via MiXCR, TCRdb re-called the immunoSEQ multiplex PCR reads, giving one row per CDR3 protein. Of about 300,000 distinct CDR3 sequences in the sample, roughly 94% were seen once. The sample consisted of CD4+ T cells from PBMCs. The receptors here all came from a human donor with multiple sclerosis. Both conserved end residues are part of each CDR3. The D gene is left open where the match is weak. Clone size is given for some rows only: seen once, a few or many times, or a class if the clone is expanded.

DNA: TGTGCCAGCAGGGGGACAGGGAAGTACGAGCAGTACTTC; CDR3: CASRGTGKYEQYF; D: TRBD1; size: NA; J: TRBJ2-7; V: TRBV6-5; length: 13
DNA: TGTGCCAGCAGCTTGGACTCCATGAACACTGAAGCTTTCTTT; CDR3: CASSLDSMNTEAFF; D: NA; size: few; J: TRBJ1-1; V: TRBV5-6; length: 14
DNA: TGTGCCAGCACCAATGCGGGACTAGGATTTTTAGGCTCCTACAATGAGCAGTTCTTC; CDR3: CASTNAGLGFLGSYNEQFF; D: TRBD2; size: NA; J: TRBJ2-1; V: TRBV6-2/TRBV6-3; length: 19
DNA: TGTGCCAGCAGTACCCGGACAGGGGGCTTGAACACTGAAGCTTTCTTT; CDR3: CASSTRTGGLNTEAFF; D: TRBD1; size: NA; J: TRBJ1-1; V: TRBV6-1; length: 16
DNA: TGTGCCAGCAGCTCAGCGGGGGAGCAGTACTTC; CDR3: CASSSAGEQYF; D: TRBD2; size: NA; J: TRBJ2-7; V: TRBV11-2; length: 11
DNA: TGTGCCAGCAGCGTAGGTCAGGGACCCTCCTACGAGCAGTACTTC; CDR3: CASSVGQGPSYEQYF; D: NA; size: once; J: TRBJ2-7; V: TRBV9; length: 15
DNA: TGTGCCAGCAGTGAATCCGGGACAGCGGCCACCTACGAGCAGTACTTC; CDR3: CASSESGTAATYEQYF; D: TRBD1; size: NA; J: TRBJ2-7; V: TRBV25-1; length: 16
DNA: TGCGCCAGCAGCCGGCTGACAGTGAACACTGAAGCTTTCTTT; CDR3: CASSRLTVNTEAFF; D: NA; size: NA; J: TRBJ1-1; V: TRBV4-1; length: 14
DNA: TGTGCCATCAGTGAGTCGGCGGTCGCAGGCACTGAAGCTTTCTTT; CDR3: CAISESAVAGTEAFF; D: NA; size: NA; J: TRBJ1-1; V: TRBV10-3; length: 15
DNA: TGTGCCACCAGCAGGGGCGACGCTGAAGCTTTCTTT; CDR3: CATSRGDAEAFF; D: NA; size: NA; J: TRBJ1-1; V: TRBV19; length: 12
DNA: TGTGCCAGCAGCCTGGGACTAGCGGGAGGATCCGGGTACAATGAGCAGTTCTTC; CDR3: CASSLGLAGGSGYNEQFF; D: TRBD2; size: NA; J: TRBJ2-1; V: TRBV3-1; length: 18
DNA: TGTGCCAGCAGCCAGGGAGGGAAAGTTAGATACAATGAGCAGTTCTTC; CDR3: CASSQGGKVRYNEQFF; D: TRBD2; size: NA; J: TRBJ2-1; V: TRBV3-1; length: 16
DNA: TGCAGTGCACAGGGACAGGACAATCAGCCCCAGCATTTT; CDR3: CSAQGQDNQPQHF; D: TRBD1; size: NA; J: TRBJ1-5; V: TRBV20-1; length: 13
DNA: TGTGCCAGCAGCTGGGACAGGGGTCCTGAAGCTTTCTTT; CDR3: CASSWDRGPEAFF; D: TRBD1; size: NA; J: TRBJ1-1; V: TRBV5-4; length: 13
DNA: TGTGCCAGCAGCGCCCTCGGTTCTGGGGCCAACGTCCTGACTTTC; CDR3: CASSALGSGANVLTF; D: NA; size: NA; J: TRBJ2-6; V: TRBV9; length: 15
DNA: TGTGCCAGCAGCCAAGGGGGATCAGCCTTCCAAGAGACCCAGTACTTC; CDR3: CASSQGGSAFQETQYF; D: NA; size: NA; J: TRBJ2-5; V: TRBV4-2; length: 16
DNA: TGCAGCGTCACGACCGGGTTCTCTGGAAACACCATATATTTT; CDR3: CSVTTGFSGNTIYF; D: NA; size: NA; J: TRBJ1-3; V: TRBV29-1; length: 14
DNA: TGTGCCAGTAATAATAGACGGGGTACGGACACCGGGGAGCTGTTTTTT; CDR3: CASNNRRGTDTGELFF; D: NA; size: NA; J: TRBJ2-2; V: TRBV19; length: 16
DNA: TGTGCCAGCAGCCCCCGCCTTAGGCGCGGGGGGGAGACCCAGTACTTC; CDR3: CASSPRLRRGGETQYF; D: TRBD2; size: NA; J: TRBJ2-5; V: TRBV7-6; length: 16
DNA: TGTGCCAGCAGCTCAGAGGGTGGTAGGACCCAGTATTTT; CDR3: CASSSEGGRTQYF; D: NA; size: NA; J: TRBJ2-3; V: TRBV7-3; length: 13
DNA: TGTGCCAGCAGTTTGGAAAGCGGGAGCACAGATACGCAGTATTTT; CDR3: CASSLESGSTDTQYF; D: NA; size: NA; J: TRBJ2-3; V: TRBV12-3/TRBV12-4; length: 15
DNA: TGTGCCAGCAGCCAAGGTCGATATGGCTACACCTTC; CDR3: CASSQGRYGYTF; D: NA; size: few; J: TRBJ1-2; V: TRBV3-1; length: 12
DNA: TGTGCCAGCAGTCGGTCCAGACATCTAACTAATGAAAAACTGTTTTTT; CDR3: CASSRSRHLTNEKLFF; D: NA; size: NA; J: TRBJ1-4; V: TRBV2; length: 16
DNA: TGTGCCAGTAGTATGAGTTTCTCTGGGGCCAACGTCCTGACTTTC; CDR3: CASSMSFSGANVLTF; D: NA; size: NA; J: TRBJ2-6; V: TRBV19; length: 15
DNA: TGTGCCACCAGTGACCGCTCGGACAGGGGACAACAAGAGACCCAGTACTTC; CDR3: CATSDRSDRGQQETQYF; D: TRBD1; size: NA; J: TRBJ2-5; V: TRBV24-1; length: 17
DNA: TGTGCCAGCAGGCGGGGCAGCCAAGAGACCCAGTGCTTC; CDR3: CASRRGSQETQCF; D: NA; size: NA; J: TRBJ2-5; V: TRBV2; length: 13
DNA: TGTGCCAGCAGCTTACGAGGGCCGGCGTATGGCTACACCTTC; CDR3: CASSLRGPAYGYTF; D: NA; size: NA; J: TRBJ1-2; V: TRBV7-2; length: 14
DNA: TGTGCCTCCTCCCGGGACAGGGGAAGAGACGAGCAGTACTTC; CDR3: CASSRDRGRDEQYF; D: TRBD1; size: NA; J: TRBJ2-7; V: TRBV12-3/TRBV12-4; length: 14
DNA: TGTGCCAGCAGTCGCAGACAGGGAGGGATGAACACTGAAGCTTTCTTT; CDR3: CASSRRQGGMNTEAFF; D: TRBD1; size: NA; J: TRBJ1-1; V: TRBV12-3/TRBV12-4; length: 16
DNA: TGTGCCAGCAGCCCCGCCGGGACTCCTAACACTGAAGCTTTCTTT; CDR3: CASSPAGTPNTEAFF; D: NA; size: NA; J: TRBJ1-1; V: TRBV3-1; length: 15
DNA: TGTGCCAGCAGCTTAACGTTACCTAGCGGGAGGAATGAGCAGTTCTTC; CDR3: CASSLTLPSGRNEQFF; D: TRBD2; size: NA; J: TRBJ2-1; V: TRBV7-3; length: 16
DNA: TGTGCCAGCAGCCAATCTGACAGTTTTGCCTACGAGCAGTACTTC; CDR3: CASSQSDSFAYEQYF; D: NA; size: NA; J: TRBJ2-7; V: TRBV7-2; length: 15
DNA: TGTGCCAGCAGTGCCTGGGGGACTAGCGGGGATGGGTACGAGCAGTACTTC; CDR3: CASSAWGTSGDGYEQYF; D: TRBD2; size: NA; J: TRBJ2-7; V: TRBV25-1; length: 17
DNA: TGTGCCAGTAGAGGGGGACAGTTGGGGGCGTCCGGGGAGCTGTTTTTT; CDR3: CASRGGQLGASGELFF; D: TRBD1; size: NA; J: TRBJ2-2; V: TRBV19; length: 16
DNA: TGTGCCAGCTCACCAGGGAGGACAGATACCAATGAGCAGTTCTTC; CDR3: CASSPGRTDTNEQFF; D: NA; size: NA; J: TRBJ2-1; V: TRBV18; length: 15
DNA: TGTGCCAGCAGCTTAGCAGGGACTAGCTCGGCAGATACGCAGTATTTT; CDR3: CASSLAGTSSADTQYF; D: TRBD2; size: NA; J: TRBJ2-3; V: TRBV7-8; length: 16
DNA: TGCAGCGTTGAAGGGACAGGGTTTGGTGGCTACACCTTC; CDR3: CSVEGTGFGGYTF; D: TRBD1; size: once; J: TRBJ1-2; V: TRBV29-1; length: 13
DNA: TGTGCCAGCAGCAAACAGGGGGCTGGTGGGGCCAACGTCCTGACTTTC; CDR3: CASSKQGAGGANVLTF; D: TRBD1; size: NA; J: TRBJ2-6; V: TRBV7-9; length: 16
DNA: TGTGCCAGCAGTTTAAGGGAGGCGGGACAGCCCCAGCATTTT; CDR3: CASSLREAGQPQHF; D: NA; size: NA; J: TRBJ1-5; V: TRBV28; length: 14
DNA: TGTGCCACCAGTGACTACAGCGGGGGGGGGTTCCATGGGCAGTTCTTC; CDR3: CATSDYSGGGFHGQFF; D: TRBD2; size: NA; J: TRBJ2-1; V: TRBV24-1; length: 16
DNA: TGTGCCAGCAGCCCTCTCACTCGAGCTGAAGCTTTCTTT; CDR3: CASSPLTRAEAFF; D: NA; size: NA; J: TRBJ1-1; V: TRBV3-1; length: 13
DNA: TGTGCTAGTGGTTTGGTACTCGGGATGAGGGGGGGAGCCGACAATGAGCAGTTCTTC; CDR3: CASGLVLGMRGGADNEQFF; D: NA; size: NA; J: TRBJ2-1; V: TRBV12-5; length: 19
DNA: TGTGCCAGCAGCTTAGCGGGACCCTTTGAAGCTTTCTTT; CDR3: CASSLAGPFEAFF; D: NA; size: few; J: TRBJ1-1; V: TRBV7-3; length: 13
DNA: TGTGCCAGCAGCTTAAGGACGGTCGCATACAATGAGCAGTTCTTC; CDR3: CASSLRTVAYNEQFF; D: NA; size: few; J: TRBJ2-1; V: TRBV11-1; length: 15
DNA: TGTGCCAGCAGTTCCGGGACAAACGAGCAGTACTTC; CDR3: CASSSGTNEQYF; D: NA; size: NA; J: TRBJ2-7; V: TRBV2; length: 12
DNA: TGTGCCAGCTCACGCTGGGGGGCTGAAGCTTTCTTT; CDR3: CASSRWGAEAFF; D: NA; size: NA; J: TRBJ1-1; V: TRBV18; length: 12
DNA: TGTGCCAGCAGCTTAATCCACCGGGACAGGGGACATAAGGCGACTGAAGCTTTCTTT; CDR3: CASSLIHRDRGHKATEAFF; D: TRBD1; size: NA; J: TRBJ1-1; V: TRBV11-1; length: 19
DNA: TGTGCCAGCAGTTTATCAGGGTCGGCCGAGAAACTGTTTTTT; CDR3: CASSLSGSAEKLFF; D: NA; size: NA; J: TRBJ1-4; V: TRBV27; length: 14
DNA: TGTGCCAGCAGTTTGAACCCAGACTGGATATACGAGCAGTACTTC; CDR3: CASSLNPDWIYEQYF; D: NA; size: NA; J: TRBJ2-7; V: TRBV12-3/TRBV12-4; length: 15
DNA: TGCGCCAGCAGCTTCTCCCCGGAACCCAATTCACCCCTCCACTTT; CDR3: CASSFSPEPNSPLHF; D: NA; size: NA; J: TRBJ1-6; V: TRBV5-1; length: 15
DNA: TGTGCCAGCAGCCAAGGGAGCTCCTATAATTCACCCCTCCACTTT; CDR3: CASSQGSSYNSPLHF; D: NA; size: NA; J: TRBJ1-6; V: TRBV14; length: 15
DNA: TGTGCCAGCAGCGTAAGCGGGGGGACAGTGATCTACGAGCAGTACTTC; CDR3: CASSVSGGTVIYEQYF; D: TRBD2; size: once; J: TRBJ2-7; V: TRBV9; length: 16
DNA: TGTGCCATCAGTGATCGGGCGATAACAGATACGCAGTATTTT; CDR3: CAISDRAITDTQYF; D: NA; size: NA; J: TRBJ2-3; V: TRBV10-3; length: 14
DNA: TGCAGCGTTTTCAGGGTAGGGCTTGATGGCTACACCTTC; CDR3: CSVFRVGLDGYTF; D: NA; size: NA; J: TRBJ1-2; V: TRBV29-1; length: 13
DNA: TGTGCCAGCAGTTTGGGGCGGGGGGGGGCCAAAAACATTCAGTACTTC; CDR3: CASSLGRGGAKNIQYF; D: TRBD2; size: NA; J: TRBJ2-4; V: TRBV12-3/TRBV12-4; length: 16
DNA: TGCTCGGGGGCTTACAGCTACGAGCAGTACTTC; CDR3: CSGAYSYEQYF; D: NA; size: NA; J: TRBJ2-7; V: TRBV20-1; length: 11
DNA: TGTGCCAGCAGCCGGACCGGACAGGGTTGGCTGTTTTTT; CDR3: CASSRTGQGWLFF; D: TRBD1; size: NA; J: TRBJ2-2; V: TRBV3-1; length: 13
DNA: TGTGCCAGCGCCCAAGGGGCGTTATACACTGAAGCTTTCTTT; CDR3: CASAQGALYTEAFF; D: NA; size: NA; J: TRBJ1-1; V: TRBV12-3/TRBV12-4; length: 14
DNA: TGTGCCAGCAGCTTGGGTAGGAATCAGCCCCAGCATTTT; CDR3: CASSLGRNQPQHF; D: NA; size: few; J: TRBJ1-5; V: TRBV5-6; length: 13